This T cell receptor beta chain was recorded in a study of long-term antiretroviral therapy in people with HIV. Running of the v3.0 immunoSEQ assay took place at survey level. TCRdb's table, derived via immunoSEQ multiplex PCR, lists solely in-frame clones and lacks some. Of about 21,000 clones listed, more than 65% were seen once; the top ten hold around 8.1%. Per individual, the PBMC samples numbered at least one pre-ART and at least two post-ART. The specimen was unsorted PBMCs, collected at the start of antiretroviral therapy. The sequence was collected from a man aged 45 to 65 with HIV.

Here the CDR3 reads CASSLGPGAYNEQFF. The CDR3 nucleotides read TGCGCCAGCAGCTTGGGTCCGGGGGCCTACAATGAGCAGTTCTTC. The gene calls are TRBV5-1 and TRBJ2-1; D possibly corresponds to TRBD2 (6 bases). CDR1 SGHRS and CDR2 YFSETQ come from the germline V gene. Deletions cut 0 bases from V and 2 bases from J, with 9 bases between. The CDR3 is 15 residues long.